This TCR beta chain was captured in a study of blood T cell repertoires in COVID-19. The V gene's germline CDR1 is SGHVS and CDR2 FQNEAQ. The J segment lost 6 bases and the V segment lost 1 base, leaving 11 bases of the junction unmatched. This CDR3 has 16 residues. The repertoire was sequenced with immunoSEQ multiplex PCR; TCRdb's copy has only in-frame clones and lacks some. The sample contains about 430,000 clones, more than 70% of which appear only once. The study assigned cohorts using participant-reported clinical history. Exposed study participants had met a COVID-19 case within 2 weeks before entry.

This TCR derives from a woman aged 18-35 years who had been exposed to COVID-19. Sequenced input: PBMCs or T cells enriched from blood (not recorded which). The gene calls are TRBV7-8 and TRBJ2-7, with 8 bases matching TRBD2. This CDR3 is CASSLVSGSVSLEQYF. The CDR3 nucleotides are TGTGCCAGCAGCTTAGTAAGCGGGAGTGTTTCCCTCGAGCAGTACTTC.